Here is one TCR beta chain with its context. These data are taken from a study of blood T cell repertoires in COVID-19. The data were produced by immunoSEQ multiplex PCR, yet TCRdb's version contains in-frame clones alone and is incomplete. This table holds tens of thousands of clones, around 88% found once. Germline values: CDR1 SGHNT, CDR2 YYREEE (reference sequence). The CDR3 loop spans 15 amino acids. Trimming shortened V by 0 bases and J by 3 bases, and 7 bases separated the two germline ends. Material for sequencing was peripheral blood. This TCR was sampled from a woman in her 70s with acute or convalescent COVID-19. The J gene is TRBJ1-6, the V gene TRBV5-4; D is unresolved. In nucleotides, the CDR3 is TGTGCCAGCAGCTTGGCCACGGGCTATAATTCACCCCTCCACTTT. It is translated as CASSLATGYNSPLHF.